Listed here are 21 T cell receptor beta chains from one sample, sequenced in a study of CD8 T cells in Susac syndrome. Random hexamers were used to reverse transcribe roughly 0.45 to 1 ug of RNA. One entry per CDR3 protein results from TCRdb running MiXCR on the immunoSEQ multiplex PCR reads. The sample has some 200,000 distinct CDR3 sequences, 85% to 95% seen once; the top ten hold about 0.17%. What was sequenced was CD8+ T cells from PBMCs. The receptors stem from a human donor with Susac syndrome.

This clonotype was observed a few times. V usage is TRBV29-1 and J usage is TRBJ2-1; D remains ambiguous. V dropped 6 bases and J dropped 7 bases, with 16 bases sitting between them. The CDR3 is 13 residues long. The germline V gene has CDR1 SQVTM and CDR2 ANQGSEA. CDR3 sequence (DNA): TGCAGCGTGGGCAGCCCCACGGAGAATGAGCAGTTCTTC. Protein: CSVGSPTENEQFF.

The CDR3 reads CSAGDREPKNIQYF. In DNA form, the CDR3 reads TGCAGTGCGGGGGACCGTGAGCCCAAAAACATTCAGTACTTC. The rearrangement links TRBV20-1 to TRBJ2-4, with D perhaps TRBD1 or TRBD2 (5 bases each). The germline V gene encodes CDR1 DFQATT and CDR2 SNEGSKA (reference sequence). Trimming took 6 bases from V and 2 from J, leaving 14 bases between them. This CDR3 contains 14 residues.

The V and J genes are TRBV28 and TRBJ1-4, with 10 bases lining up with TRBD1. The V segment lost 6 bases and the J segment 10 bases; nucleotides outside the gene matches: 8. The CDR3 is made up of 14 amino acids. The germline gives CDR1 MDHEN, CDR2 SYDVKM. In DNA form, the CDR3 reads TGTGCCAGCAGACCCCGGGGACAGGGGTTAAAACTGTTTTTT. Protein: CASRPRGQGLKLFF.

This chain links TRBV20-1 with TRBJ1-1; D remains unclear. CDR1 and CDR2 from the germline V gene are DFQATT and SNEGSKA (reference sequence). The CDR3 runs to 14 residues. Trimming removed 1 base at V and 4 bases at J, with 13 bases between. The CDR3 nucleotides read TGCAGTGCTAGAGGGCGGGGAATGTCCACTGAAGCTTTCTTT. Translated: CSARGRGMSTEAFF.

This rearrangement joins TRBV12-3 or TRBV12-4 to TRBJ1-5; D unclear. V was shortened by 5 bases and J by 6 bases, with 8 bases between the two germline ends. CDR3 length: 12 amino acids. In nucleotides, the CDR3 is TGTGCCAGCAGTCCAACAGCTCAGCCCCAGCATTTT. Its protein is CASSPTAQPQHF.

The CDR3 bases are TGTGCCAGCAGCACTGTTGAATCCTACGAGCAGTACTTC. Its translation is CASSTVESYEQYF. This sequence joins TRBV7-8 and TRBJ2-7; no firm D call. The germline gives CDR1 SGHVS, CDR2 FQNEAQ. Trimming removed 5 bases from V and 1 base from J, with 9 bases in between. The length of the CDR3 is 13 residues.

V and J are TRBV20-1 and TRBJ1-1; D might be TRBD1 (6 bases). V lost 3 bases and J lost 4, with 18 bases in between. CDR3 length equals 15 residues. The germline gives CDR1 DFQATT, CDR2 SNEGSKA (reference sequence). The CDR3 DNA is TGCAGTGCTAGTTGGGGGGCTGGAGTGGTCACTGAAGCTTTCTTT. It is translated as CSASWGAGVVTEAFF.

In this sample, this clonotype turned up once. This chain links TRBV20-1 with TRBJ1-2; D unclear. Germline CDR1 reads DFQATT; CDR2 reads SNEGSKA (reference sequence). Trimming stripped 1 base from V and 4 bases from J, with 13 bases between. This CDR3 is built from 14 residues. Here the CDR3 DNA reads TGCAGTGCTAGAGTCCCCTCAAACCCCTATGGCTACACCTTC. This sequence encodes CSARVPSNPYGYTF.

V is TRBV4-2 and J is TRBJ1-1; D is possibly TRBD1 (6 bases). CDR3 length: 14 amino acids. The V end lost 0 bases, the J end lost 10 bases, and 15 bases lay between the germline ends. CDR1 and CDR2 from the germline V gene are LGHNA and YNFKEQ. The DNA for the CDR3 is TGTGCCAGCAGCCAAGACCCCGGGGGCCAAGGAGCTTTCTTT. The encoded protein is CASSQDPGGQGAFF.

The rearrangement joins TRBV7-8 to TRBJ2-6, with 9 bases identical to TRBD1. The V and J ends lost 4 bases and 3 bases, in that order; junction bases with no gene match: 1. Germline V gene data show CDR1 as SGHVS and CDR2 as FQNEAQ. The CDR3 length is 15 residues. The DNA for the CDR3 is TGTGCCAGCAGCTGGGACAGGGTTGGGGCCAACGTCCTGACTTTC. Translating gives CASSWDRVGANVLTF. Full variable domain (outside the CDR3, taken from reference TRBV7-8 and TRBJ2-6): GAGVSQSPRYKVAKRGQDVALRCDPISGHVSLFWYQQALGQGPEFLTYFQNEAQLDKSGLPSDRFFAERPEGSVSTLKIQRTQQEDSAVYLCASSWDRVGANVLTFGAGSRLTVL.

CDR3 nucleotides: TGTGCCAGCAGTGAAGGGGGGATTACAGCGAACACTGAAGCTTTCTTT. This translates into CASSEGGITANTEAFF. The gene calls are TRBV2 and TRBJ1-1, with D perhaps TRBD1 (5 bases). In germline, CDR1 is SNHLY, CDR2 FYNNEI. The length of the CDR3 is 16 residues. The V end was cut by 1 base, the J end by 1 base, with 13 bases between.

This clonotype was found a few times. This rearrangement joins TRBV5-1 to TRBJ1-2; the D gene is possibly TRBD1 (5 bases). V lost 4 bases and J lost 2, with 12 bases in between. The length of the CDR3 is 14 residues. Germline-derived CDR1 and CDR2 are SGHRS and YFSETQ. In nucleotides, the CDR3 is TGCGCCAGCAGCCTAGGACACGCGAACTATGGCTACACCTTC. This encodes CASSLGHANYGYTF.

V usage is TRBV6-5 and J usage is TRBJ1-5; D gene ambiguous. Trimming left V 2 bases short and J 9 bases short, with 11 bases between. Germline V gives CDR1 MNHEY, CDR2 SVGAGI. This CDR3 is built from 13 residues. CDR3 sequence reads: CASSYTTLGPQHF. In nucleotides, the CDR3 is TGTGCCAGCAGTTACACAACCCTAGGGCCCCAGCATTTT.

This chain's CDR3 is CASSFQAGRNNQPQHF. The DNA for the CDR3 is TGTGCCAGCAGTTTTCAGGCCGGCAGAAACAATCAGCCCCAGCATTTT. V gene TRBV28 combines with J gene TRBJ1-5; D is uncertain. The CDR3 sequence is 16 residues long. The ends were cut back, 3 bases at V and 3 bases at J, with 15 bases in the middle. Germline V gene sequence: CDR1 MDHEN, CDR2 SYDVKM.

This chain links TRBV7-9 with TRBJ2-3; D ambiguous. V was cut by 5 bases and J by 6 bases, with 9 bases left in between. This CDR3 has 12 residues. CDR1 and CDR2 (germline): SEHNR, FQNEAQ (reference sequence). The CDR3 loop is CASSLPWDTQYF. In DNA, the CDR3 is TGTGCCAGCAGCCTCCCTTGGGATACGCAGTATTTT. Using reference TRBV7-9 and TRBJ2-3 for the parts outside the CDR3, the full variable domain is DTGVSQNPRHKITKRGQNVTFRCDPISEHNRLYWYRQTLGQGPEFLTYFQNEAQLEKSRLLSDRFSAERPKGSFSTLEIQRTEQGDSAMYLCASSLPWDTQYFGPGTRLTVL.

The rearrangement uses TRBV5-4 and TRBJ2-7; D gene unclear. Germline loops: CDR1 SGHNT, CDR2 YYREEE (reference sequence). The ends were cut back, 0 bases at V and 0 bases at J, with 10 bases in the middle. CDR3 length equals 15 residues. CDR3 sequence: CASSLGWDSSYEQYF. In DNA form, the CDR3 reads TGTGCCAGCAGCTTGGGCTGGGATAGCTCCTACGAGCAGTACTTC.

The chain joins TRBV30 to TRBJ2-1; unclear D gene. V lost 0 bases to trimming and J lost 10 bases, with 10 bases between them. Germline values: CDR1 GTSNPN, CDR2 SVGIG (reference sequence). CDR3 length equals 12 residues. CDR3 bases: TGTGCCTGGAGTGTACGTGTTCGCGAGCAGTTCTTC. It codes for CAWSVRVREQFF.

The sample holds a few counts of this clonotype. The chain has TRBV13 and TRBJ2-7; 7 bases agree with TRBD1. With V trimmed by 5 bases and J by 6 bases, 16 bases remained unmatched. The CDR3 runs 16 residues. CDR1 and CDR2 (germline): PRHDT, FYEKMQ (reference sequence). The CDR3 coding sequence is TGTGCCAGCAGCCCTAGCCCCGGGACAGCTCCTACCGAGCAGTACTTC. Residues: CASSPSPGTAPTEQYF.

V and J are TRBV13 and TRBJ2-7; 7 nucleotides match TRBD1. V trimming: 5 bases; J trimming: 0 bases; junction bases outside the gene matches: 4. Germline loops: CDR1 PRHDT, CDR2 FYEKMQ (reference sequence). CDR3 size: 14 residues. Here the CDR3 DNA reads TGTGCCAGCAGCCAGGGACAGAGCTCCTACGAGCAGTACTTC. Its protein is CASSQGQSSYEQYF.

The V gene is TRBV7-8, the J gene TRBJ2-4, with no clear D. The CDR3 has 14 amino acids. In germline, CDR1 is SGHVS, CDR2 FQNEAQ. The V end lost 2 bases, the J end lost 4 bases, and 9 bases lay between the germline ends. CDR3 loop: CASSLPSGKNIQYF. As DNA, the CDR3 is TGTGCCAGCAGCTTACCTTCCGGGAAAAACATTCAGTACTTC. Supplemented by reference TRBV7-8 and TRBJ2-4, the full variable domain reads GAGVSQSPRYKVAKRGQDVALRCDPISGHVSLFWYQQALGQGPEFLTYFQNEAQLDKSGLPSDRFFAERPEGSVSTLKIQRTQQEDSAVYLCASSLPSGKNIQYFGAGTRLSVL.

The V and J genes are TRBV20-1 and TRBJ2-3, with 10 bases that match TRBD2. The CDR3 is 15 amino acids. With 6 bases clipped from V and 4 bases from J, the junction kept 10 bases outside the gene matches. Germline V CDR1 and CDR2: DFQATT, SNEGSKA (reference sequence). Here the CDR3 DNA reads TGCAGTGCCAACTTAGCGGGGGGTGGTCCAGATACGCAGTATTTT. This encodes CSANLAGGGPDTQYF.